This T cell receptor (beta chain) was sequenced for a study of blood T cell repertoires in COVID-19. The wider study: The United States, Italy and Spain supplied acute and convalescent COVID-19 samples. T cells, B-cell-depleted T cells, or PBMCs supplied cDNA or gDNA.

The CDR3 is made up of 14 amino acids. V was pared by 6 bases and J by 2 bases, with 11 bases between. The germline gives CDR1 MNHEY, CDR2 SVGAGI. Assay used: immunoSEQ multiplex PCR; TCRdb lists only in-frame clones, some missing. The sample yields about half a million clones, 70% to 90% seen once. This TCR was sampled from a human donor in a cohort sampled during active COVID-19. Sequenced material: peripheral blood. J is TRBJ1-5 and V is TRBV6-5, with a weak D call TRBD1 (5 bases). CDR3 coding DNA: TGTGCCAGCAGCCAGGGTCACGGCAATCAGCCCCAGCATTTT. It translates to CASSQGHGNQPQHF.